This T cell receptor (beta chain) came from a study of radiation and T cells in renal cell carcinoma. Study observations and caveats: Top tumor clonotypes rose in blood 2 weeks post-radiation, then contracted. Pretreatment tumor biopsies were lacking, so baseline clonotypes are unknown.

The time point was: blood 4 weeks post-SBRT, at nephrectomy. Specified treatment: 15 Gy SBRT to primary tumor, nephrectomy 4 weeks later. Nephrectomy followed 15 Gy stereotactic body radiation by 4 weeks. The tumor was a clear cell renal cell carcinoma. Method: immunoSEQ multiplex PCR; TCRdb's copy keeps in-frame clones and lacks some. The table lists fewer than 200,000 clones, about 88% of them singletons. This clone was detected only once. The antigen is not known. V was clipped by 4 bases and J by 0 bases, with 10 bases between them. From germline, CDR1 is SEHNR and CDR2 FQNEAQ (reference sequence). The CDR3 totals 15 residues.

This sequence joins TRBV7-9 and TRBJ1-5, with D perhaps matching TRBD1 (5 bases). The clonotype originates from a woman aged 45-65 years with renal cell carcinoma. Material: blood, obtained from a patient whose treatment included radiotherapy and nephrectomy. CDR3 region: CASSSDRYSNQPQHF. Written as DNA, the CDR3 is TGTGCCAGCAGCTCCGACAGATATAGCAATCAGCCCCAGCATTTT.